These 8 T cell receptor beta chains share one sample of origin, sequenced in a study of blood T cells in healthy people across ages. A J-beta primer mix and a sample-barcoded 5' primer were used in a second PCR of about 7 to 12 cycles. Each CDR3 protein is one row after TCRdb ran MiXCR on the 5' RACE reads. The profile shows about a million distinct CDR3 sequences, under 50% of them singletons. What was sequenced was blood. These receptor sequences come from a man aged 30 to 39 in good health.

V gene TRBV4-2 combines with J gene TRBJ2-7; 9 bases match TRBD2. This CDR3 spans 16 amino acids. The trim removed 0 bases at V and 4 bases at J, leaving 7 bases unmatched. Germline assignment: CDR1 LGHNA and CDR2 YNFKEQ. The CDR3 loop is CASSQDMAGGNYEQYF. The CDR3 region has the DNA TGTGCCAGCAGCCAAGATATGGCGGGGGGGAATTACGAGCAGTACTTC.

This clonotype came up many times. CDR3 sequence (DNA): TGTGCCAGCAGCCAAAGCACTAGCACAGATACGCAGTATTTT. Translating it yields CASSQSTSTDTQYF. The V gene is TRBV3-1, the J gene TRBJ2-3; unclear D gene. Trimming took off 2 bases at V and 0 bases at J, with 6 bases between the two ends. Germline assignment: CDR1 LGHDT and CDR2 YNNKEL (reference sequence). The CDR3 spans 14 residues.

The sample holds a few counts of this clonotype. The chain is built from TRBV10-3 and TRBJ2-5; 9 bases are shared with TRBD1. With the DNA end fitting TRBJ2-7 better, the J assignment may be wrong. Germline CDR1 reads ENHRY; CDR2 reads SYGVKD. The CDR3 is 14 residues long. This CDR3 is CAIRGTGIGYEQYF. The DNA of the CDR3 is TGTGCCATCCGCGGGACAGGGATCGGGTACGAGCAGTACTTC.

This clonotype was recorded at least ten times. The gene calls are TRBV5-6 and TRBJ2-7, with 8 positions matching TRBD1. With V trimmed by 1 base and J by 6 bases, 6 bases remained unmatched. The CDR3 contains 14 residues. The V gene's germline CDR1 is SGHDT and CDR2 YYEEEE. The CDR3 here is CASSLPDRVSEQYF. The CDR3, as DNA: TGTGCCAGCAGCTTGCCGGACAGGGTATCCGAGCAGTACTTC.

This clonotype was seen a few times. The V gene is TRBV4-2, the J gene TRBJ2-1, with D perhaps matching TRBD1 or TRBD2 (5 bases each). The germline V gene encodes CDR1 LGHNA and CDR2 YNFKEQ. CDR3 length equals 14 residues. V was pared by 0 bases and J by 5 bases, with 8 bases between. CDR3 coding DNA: TGTGCCAGCAGCCAAGATCGAGGGGACAATGAGCAGTTCTTC. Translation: CASSQDRGDNEQFF.

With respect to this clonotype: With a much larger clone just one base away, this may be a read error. CDR3 protein: CASSQGPADTQYF. The CDR3 nucleotides are TGTGCCAGCAGCCAAGGTCCCGCAGATACGCAGTATTTT. V is TRBV3-1 and J is TRBJ2-3; no reliable D call. This CDR3 has 13 residues. Germline loops: CDR1 LGHDT, CDR2 YNNKEL (reference sequence). V shed 1 base and J shed 4 bases, with 6 bases lying between them.

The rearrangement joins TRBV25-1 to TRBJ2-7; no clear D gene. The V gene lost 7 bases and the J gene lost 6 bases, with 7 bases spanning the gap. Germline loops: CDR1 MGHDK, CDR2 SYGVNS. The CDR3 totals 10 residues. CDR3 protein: CASMLLEQYF. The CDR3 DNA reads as TGTGCCAGCATGCTCCTCGAGCAGTACTTC.

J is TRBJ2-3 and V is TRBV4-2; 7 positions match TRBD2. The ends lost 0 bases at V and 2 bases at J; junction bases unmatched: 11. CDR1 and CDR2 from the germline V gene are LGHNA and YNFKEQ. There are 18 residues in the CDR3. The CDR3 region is CASSQDQGASGNTDTQYF. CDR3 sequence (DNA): TGTGCCAGCAGCCAAGATCAGGGTGCTAGCGGAAACACAGATACGCAGTATTTT.